These T cell receptor beta chains were read from a single sample in a study of cytomegalovirus exposure and HLA in healthy donors. Measured with immunoSEQ multiplex PCR; TCRdb has only the in-frame clones, and not every one. Seen here are about 140,000 clones, approximately 80% observed once, and the top ten hold about 15%. Sequences were obtained from PBMCs. Receptors were obtained from a middle-aged woman in good health and CMV-seronegative. The conserved cysteine and the conserved F or W are not part of the CDR3 here.

>13|TRBV5-4|TRBJ1-3
ASSLDPGSGNTIY
>11|TRBV5-1|TRBJ2-7
ASSFNLADEQY
>13|TRBV2|TRBJ2-7
ASSEEADLGPEQY
>14|TRBV27|TRBJ2-1
ASSLSYTGGWSEQF
>11|TRBV2|TRBJ2-3
ASSWATTDTQY
>12|TRBV11-2|-
ASSPTGHLYEQY
>14|TRBV13|TRBJ2-5
ASSPQGGGRRQTQY
>14|TRBV4-2|TRBJ2-2
ASSPETGGLSGELF
>12|TRBV28|TRBJ1-6
ASIEAGGLSPLH
>15|TRBV5-8|TRBJ2-3
ASSLVRGRGFTDTQY
>13|TRBV4-1|TRBJ1-3
ASSLPDRMGNTIY
>16|TRBV7-9|TRBJ2-1
ASSRQTAGGARDNEQF
>14|TRBV9|TRBJ1-2
ASSARPLRGFEGYT
>11|TRBV2|TRBJ1-2
ASSGDSYYGYT
>10|TRBV11-2|TRBJ2-7
ASSSNRGEQY
>10|TRBV28|TRBJ1-1
ASSLGGSEAF
>11|TRBV7-9|TRBJ2-3
ASSLTTADTQY
>13|TRBV6-5|TRBJ1-2
ASSYSWQGSYSYT
>15|TRBV5-4|TRBJ2-1
ASSHNGGSPTYNEQF
>10|TRBV27|TRBJ2-1
ASSLLRYEQF
>11|TRBV2|-
ASTRQGPYEQY
>12|TRBV7-2|TRBJ1-2
ASSLWTGTYGYT
>12|TRBV7-2|TRBJ1-2
ASSLEQIDFGYT
>12|TRBV28|TRBJ2-7
ASSFYGSGYEQY
>14|TRBV5-1|TRBJ2-1
ASSPLASGVYNEQF
>10|TRBV12-5|TRBJ1-2
ASSLGGAGYT
>13|TRBV4-1|TRBJ2-3
ASSQAGARTDTQY
>12|TRBV10-3|TRBJ1-2
AISSTELNYGYT
>11|TRBV6-1|TRBJ2-1
ASSHRGNNEQF
>11|TRBV11-3|TRBJ2-1
ASSPGGVGEQF
>16|TRBV7-3|TRBJ2-3
ASSSALGTGGSTDTQY
>13|TRBV7-2|TRBJ2-5
ASSSGLALMQTQY
>13|TRBV9|TRBJ2-5
ASSVGTGRRETQY
>12|TRBV5-4|TRBJ2-5
ASSLPGDQETQY
>11|TRBV5-6|TRBJ1-2
ASRSTGFYGYT
>13|TRBV10-3|TRBJ1-1
AISRTTGEGTEAF
>14|TRBV9|TRBJ2-2
ASSVGVFGSVGELF
>12|TRBV7-6|TRBJ2-1
ASSLGGSQNEQF
>11|TRBV7-3|TRBJ2-7
ASSNRQGMLQY
>14|TRBV10-3|-
AISERDYHGIYEQY
>11|TRBV5-1|TRBJ2-3
ASSKTSTDTQY
>13|TRBV7-3|TRBJ2-1
ASSLVAVPTNEQF
>10|TRBV7-9|TRBJ1-2
ASLDRVYGYT
>13|TRBV6-1|TRBJ2-5
ASSERGRDQETQY
>12|TRBV28|TRBJ2-2
ASSLGGSTGELF
>11|TRBV6-1|TRBJ2-1
ASGHGGGDEQF
>12|TRBV28|TRBJ1-4
ASSLSTVNEKLF
>13|TRBV18|TRBJ1-4
ASSPAVSGDEKLF
>15|TRBV11-3|TRBJ2-3
ASSPRASGPSTDTQY
>12|TRBV4-3|TRBJ1-4
ASSRGTGEEKLF
>13|TRBV10-3|TRBJ2-5
AIRTRDTPQETQY
>12|TRBV27|TRBJ1-1
ASSLSRQVTEAF